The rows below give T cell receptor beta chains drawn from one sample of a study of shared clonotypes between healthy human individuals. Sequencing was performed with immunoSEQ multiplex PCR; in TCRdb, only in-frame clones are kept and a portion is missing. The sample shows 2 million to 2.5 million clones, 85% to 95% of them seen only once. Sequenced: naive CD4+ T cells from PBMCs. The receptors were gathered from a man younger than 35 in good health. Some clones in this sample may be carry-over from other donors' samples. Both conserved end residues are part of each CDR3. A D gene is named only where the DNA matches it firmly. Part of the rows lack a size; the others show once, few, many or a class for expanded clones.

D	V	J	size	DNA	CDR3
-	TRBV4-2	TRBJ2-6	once	TGTGCCAGCAGCCAAGATCGATCGTCAGCCTCTGGGGCCAACGTCCTGACTTTC	CASSQDRSSASGANVLTF
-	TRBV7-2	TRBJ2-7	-	TGTGCCAGCAGCCCGAGTGGAGACTCCTACGAGCAGTACTTC	CASSPSGDSYEQYF
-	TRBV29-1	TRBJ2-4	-	TGCAGCGTTGAGGCAGACCCTGGTCACATTCAGTACTTC	CSVEADPGHIQYF
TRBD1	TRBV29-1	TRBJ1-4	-	TGCAGCGCACGACAGGGGGCGGGCGGTGAAAAACTGTTTTTT	CSARQGAGGEKLFF
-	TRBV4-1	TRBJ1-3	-	TGCGCCAGCAGCCAAGGAGGGGTCCTCCAGCACTCTGGAAACACCATATATTTT	CASSQGGVLQHSGNTIYF
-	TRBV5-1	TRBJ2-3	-	TGCGCCAGCAGCTCCGGGGACCGGGAAACTACAGATACGCAGTATTTT	CASSSGDRETTDTQYF
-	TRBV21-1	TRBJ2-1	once	TGTGCCAGCAGCAAAGGGACTAGCCCAGGGCCCAATGAGCAGTTCTTC	CASSKGTSPGPNEQFF
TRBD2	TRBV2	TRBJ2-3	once	TGTGCCAGCAATCCCGGGACTAGCGGGAGGAGGACAGATACGCAGTATTTT	CASNPGTSGRRTDTQYF
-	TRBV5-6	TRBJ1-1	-	TGTGCCAGTTGGGGGGACTGGGGTAGCACTGAAGCTTTCTTT	CASWGDWGSTEAFF
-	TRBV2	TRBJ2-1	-	TGTGCCAGCAGTGAGGACCTGAAAGATGAGCAGTTCTTC	CASSEDLKDEQFF
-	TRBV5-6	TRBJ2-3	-	TGTGCCAGCAGCTTGGAACAAAGACTCACAGATACGCAGTATTTT	CASSLEQRLTDTQYF
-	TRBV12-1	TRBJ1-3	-	TGTGCCAGCAGCTTTCCAGGTCCCCAGAGCTCTGGAAACACCATATATTTT	CASSFPGPQSSGNTIYF
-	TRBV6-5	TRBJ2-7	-	TGTGCCAGCAGTTATAGAAGAGGAGGCGAGCAGTACTTC	CASSYRRGGEQYF
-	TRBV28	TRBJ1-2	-	TGTGCCAGCAGTTTTGTACAGGGTAACTATGGCTACACCTTC	CASSFVQGNYGYTF
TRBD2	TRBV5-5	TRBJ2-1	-	TGTGCCAGCAGCCCCGGGACTAACTACAATGAGCAGTTCTTC	CASSPGTNYNEQFF
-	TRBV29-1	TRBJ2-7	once	TGCAGCGCCGCCAGGGACCGCTACGAGCAGTACTTC	CSAARDRYEQYF
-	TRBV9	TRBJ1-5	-	TGTGCCAGCAGCGTAGGGAAAACTTGGGGGACTCCCCAGCATTTT	CASSVGKTWGTPQHF
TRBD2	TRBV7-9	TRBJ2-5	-	TGTGCCAGCAGCGCCACTAGCGGAAAAGAGACCCAGTACTTC	CASSATSGKETQYF
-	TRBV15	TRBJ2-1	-	TGTGCCACCAGCAGAGGAGTGGCGGGTGGCTTACCCGACAATGAGCAGTTCTTC	CATSRGVAGGLPDNEQFF
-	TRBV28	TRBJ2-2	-	TGTGCCAGCAGACCCGGACTGGGGGAGCTGTTTTTT	CASRPGLGELFF
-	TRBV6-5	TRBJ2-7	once	TGTGCCAGCAGTTACGGACGAGACTGGGAGCAGTACTTC	CASSYGRDWEQYF
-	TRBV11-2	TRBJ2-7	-	TGTGCCAGCAGCTTTTCGGGGAGAACGGCCTACGAGCAGTACTTC	CASSFSGRTAYEQYF
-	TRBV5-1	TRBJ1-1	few	TGCGCCAGCAGCTTCGCAGGGGTGAACACTGAAGCTTTCTTT	CASSFAGVNTEAFF
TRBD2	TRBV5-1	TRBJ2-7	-	TGCGCCAGCAGCTTGGTAGGGACTAGCGGATACGAGCAGTACTTC	CASSLVGTSGYEQYF
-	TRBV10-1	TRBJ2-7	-	TGCGCCAGCCGGGACCCCACCTACGAGCAGTACTTC	CASRDPTYEQYF
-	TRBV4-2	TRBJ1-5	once	TGTGCCAGCAGCCTACAAATTGGCGCAGGCCAGCCCCAGCATTTT	CASSLQIGAGQPQHF
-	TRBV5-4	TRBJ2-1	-	TGTGCCAGCAGACAAACAAAGGAAGATTACAATGAGCAGTTCTTC	CASRQTKEDYNEQFF
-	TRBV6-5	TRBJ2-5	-	TGTGCCAGCAGTTGGCCAGGGGGGGAGACCCAGTACTTC	CASSWPGGETQYF
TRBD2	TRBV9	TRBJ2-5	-	TGTGCCAGCAGCGCTAGCGGGAGATCGCAGACCCAGTACTTC	CASSASGRSQTQYF
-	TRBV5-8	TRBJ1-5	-	TGTGCCAGCAGCCCATCCCGGGGCCTAAGCAATCAGCCCCAGCATTTT	CASSPSRGLSNQPQHF
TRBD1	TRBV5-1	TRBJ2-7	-	TGCGCCAGCAGGGAACAGGGGGAGTCCTACGAGCAGTACTTC	CASREQGESYEQYF
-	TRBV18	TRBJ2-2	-	TGTGCCAGCTCACCACGCTCACAGTCGAACACCGGGGAGCTGTTTTTT	CASSPRSQSNTGELFF
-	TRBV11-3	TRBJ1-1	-	TGTGCCAGCAGCTTCAGGGCTGGGGACACTGAAGCTTTCTTT	CASSFRAGDTEAFF
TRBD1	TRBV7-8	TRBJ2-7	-	TGTGCCAGCAGCTCAGAGGCAGGGGGCAATTACGAGCAGTACTTC	CASSSEAGGNYEQYF
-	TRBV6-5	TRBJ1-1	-	TGTGCCAGCAGTTACTCGTCCAGGTTAGACGCTTTCTTT	CASSYSSRLDAFF
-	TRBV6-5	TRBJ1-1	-	TGTGCCAGCAGGTCGAGGAACACTGAAGCTTTCTTT	CASRSRNTEAFF
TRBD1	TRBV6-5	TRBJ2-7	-	TGTGCCAGCAGCTACCTTGGGACAGGGAGCGAGCAGTACTTC	CASSYLGTGSEQYF
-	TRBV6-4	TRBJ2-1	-	TGTGCCAGCAGTCCTCTCCTAGCTTCCAATGAGCAGTTCTTC	CASSPLLASNEQFF
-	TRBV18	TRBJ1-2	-	TGTGCCAGCTCACACGGCAGAAACTATGGCTACACCTTC	CASSHGRNYGYTF
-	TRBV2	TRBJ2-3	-	TGTGCCAGCAGTGGGTTAGGAAATACGCAGTATTTT	CASSGLGNTQYF
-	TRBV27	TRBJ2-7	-	TGTGCCAGCAGTATCCGGACTTCCGACTACGAGCAGTACTTC	CASSIRTSDYEQYF
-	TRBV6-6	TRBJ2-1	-	TGTGCCAGCAGCTACGGGACATACTACAATGAGCAGTTCTTC	CASSYGTYYNEQFF
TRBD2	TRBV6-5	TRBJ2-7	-	TGTGCCAGCGGGAGTAGCGGGATTTCTCAGGAGCAGTACTTC	CASGSSGISQEQYF
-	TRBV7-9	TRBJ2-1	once	TGTGCCAGCAGCCATCCGGCGGGACGTCGGTTCTTC	CASSHPAGRRFF
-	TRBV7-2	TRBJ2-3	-	TGTGCCAGCAGCTTAATGGGGGTTTCAGATACGCAGTATTTT	CASSLMGVSDTQYF
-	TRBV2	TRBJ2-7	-	TGTGCCAGCAGAGAGACCTACGAGCAGTACTTC	CASRETYEQYF
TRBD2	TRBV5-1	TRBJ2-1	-	TGCGCCAGCAGCGGGGGCGGGACTAGTAGTGAGCAGTTCTTC	CASSGGGTSSEQFF
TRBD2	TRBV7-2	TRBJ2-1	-	TGTGCCAGCAGCCTTAGCGGGGGGGACTACAATGAGCAGTTCTTC	CASSLSGGDYNEQFF
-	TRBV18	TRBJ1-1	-	TGTGCCAGCTCACCTCTAGAGAAGAACACTGAAGCTTTCTTT	CASSPLEKNTEAFF
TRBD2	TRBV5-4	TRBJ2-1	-	TGTGCCAGCAGCTTTGCGGGAGGCTCCTACAATGAGCAGTTCTTC	CASSFAGGSYNEQFF
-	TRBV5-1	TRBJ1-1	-	TGCGCCAGCAGCCTCAAACCGGGACAGAACACTGAAGCTTTCTTT	CASSLKPGQNTEAFF